This T cell receptor (beta chain) was observed in a study of cytomegalovirus exposure and HLA in healthy donors. Primers for the PCR totalled 60 Vbeta and 13 Jbeta. Libraries were prepared by immunoSEQ multiplex PCR; TCRdb keeps only in-frame clonotypes and omits some of them. The data contain 90,000 to 110,000 clones, over 60% of them singletons. Germline V gene lookup returns CDR1 MNHNS and CDR2 SASEGT. The CDR3 is 18 residues long. Trimming removed 2 bases from V and 2 bases from J, with 19 bases in between. The sequencing input was PBMCs. This sequence was found in a man between 35 and 55 years old in good health and CMV-seropositive. The V and J genes are TRBV6-1 and TRBJ1-5; TRBD1 is a possible D gene (6 bases). The CDR3 region is CASSENPRGSGRNQPQHF. The CDR3 DNA reads TGTGCCAGCAGTGAAAACCCCAGGGGTTCAGGTCGCAATCAGCCCCAGCATTTT.